These T cell receptor beta chains were read from a single sample in a study of shared clonotypes between healthy human individuals. Repertoires were generated with immunoSEQ multiplex PCR, while TCRdb's copy carries only in-frame clones and drops some. Among some 2.3 million clones listed, 85% to 95% were seen once. The source material was naive CD4+ T cells from PBMCs. These receptors were collected from a man aged 18 to 29 in good health. Some clones in this sample may be carry-over from other donors' samples. The CDR3 runs from the conserved cysteine through the conserved F or W. The D gene is left open where the match is weak. A clone size is listed for some rows: how often the clone was seen (once, few, many), or a class if it is expanded.

CDR3nt: TGCGCCAGCAGGAGGGGGACTTCCGAGCCCCAGCATTTT
CDR3aa: CASRRGTSEPQHF
d_gene: .
v_gene: TRBV5-1
j_gene: TRBJ1-5
abundance: few

CDR3nt: TGTGCCAGCAGCGAAGGGACTAGCGGCCCCTACAATGAGCAGTTCTTC
CDR3aa: CASSEGTSGPYNEQFF
d_gene: TRBD2
v_gene: TRBV7-9
j_gene: TRBJ2-1
abundance: once

CDR3nt: TGTGCCAGCAGTGACCTGGGAGGGGGATACAATGAGCAGTTCTTC
CDR3aa: CASSDLGGGYNEQFF
d_gene: .
v_gene: TRBV6-4
j_gene: TRBJ2-1
abundance: .

CDR3nt: TGCGCCAGCAGCCAAGAAGGGGGGGCGAACACCGGGGAGCTGTTTTTT
CDR3aa: CASSQEGGANTGELFF
d_gene: .
v_gene: TRBV4-3
j_gene: TRBJ2-2
abundance: .

CDR3nt: TGTGCCAGCAGCTTGGACGGCGAAGGGGCCCAGTACTTC
CDR3aa: CASSLDGEGAQYF
d_gene: .
v_gene: TRBV5-4
j_gene: TRBJ2-5
abundance: .

CDR3nt: TGCGCCAGCAGCTCCCGACTAGCGGGAGTAGGCGGGGAGCTGTTTTTT
CDR3aa: CASSSRLAGVGGELFF
d_gene: TRBD2
v_gene: TRBV5-1
j_gene: TRBJ2-2
abundance: .

CDR3nt: TGTGCCAGCAGGACAGGGAGCTCTGGGGCCAACGTCCTGACTTTC
CDR3aa: CASRTGSSGANVLTF
d_gene: TRBD1
v_gene: TRBV6-5
j_gene: TRBJ2-6
abundance: .

CDR3nt: TGTGCCAGCCGCGGGACAGGCGGGAGCTATGGCTACACCTTC
CDR3aa: CASRGTGGSYGYTF
d_gene: TRBD1
v_gene: TRBV28
j_gene: TRBJ1-2
abundance: .

CDR3nt: TGTGCCAGCAGCCAAGACAGGTCGCGCACAGATACGCAGTATTTT
CDR3aa: CASSQDRSRTDTQYF
d_gene: .
v_gene: TRBV14
j_gene: TRBJ2-3
abundance: .

CDR3nt: TGTGCCAGCAGTTCTTACGACCCGGGTCGGACGAAAGCTTTCTTT
CDR3aa: CASSSYDPGRTKAFF
d_gene: .
v_gene: TRBV6-1
j_gene: TRBJ1-1
abundance: .

CDR3nt: TGTGCCAGCTCACCGGGACAGCTCTCCTACGAGCAGTACTTC
CDR3aa: CASSPGQLSYEQYF
d_gene: TRBD1
v_gene: TRBV18
j_gene: TRBJ2-7
abundance: .

CDR3nt: TGTGCCATCAGCAGCAGCGGGAGCTCCTACAATGAGCAGTTCTTC
CDR3aa: CAISSSGSSYNEQFF
d_gene: TRBD2
v_gene: TRBV10-3
j_gene: TRBJ2-1
abundance: .

CDR3nt: TGTGCCAGCAGCCCCGTGGTAGGGGGAGATGAGCAGTTCTTC
CDR3aa: CASSPVVGGDEQFF
d_gene: .
v_gene: TRBV28
j_gene: TRBJ2-1
abundance: .

CDR3nt: TGTGCCAGTAGTACAGCCAAGGACGCTTTGAGCAATCAGCCCCAGCATTTT
CDR3aa: CASSTAKDALSNQPQHF
d_gene: .
v_gene: TRBV19
j_gene: TRBJ1-5
abundance: .

CDR3nt: TGTGCCAGCAGTTTGGGGGTGAACATCAATCAGCCCCAGCATTTT
CDR3aa: CASSLGVNINQPQHF
d_gene: .
v_gene: TRBV28
j_gene: TRBJ1-5
abundance: .

CDR3nt: TGTGCCAGCCGGGCGGGGGACGAGCAGTACTTC
CDR3aa: CASRAGDEQYF
d_gene: TRBD2
v_gene: TRBV19
j_gene: TRBJ2-7
abundance: .

CDR3nt: TGTGCCAGTAGTATCGAGGGCATCAGCTCTGGAAACACCATATATTTT
CDR3aa: CASSIEGISSGNTIYF
d_gene: .
v_gene: TRBV19
j_gene: TRBJ1-3
abundance: once

CDR3nt: TGCGCCAGCAGCCAAGGGGACAGGTACGACACTGAAGCTTTCTTT
CDR3aa: CASSQGDRYDTEAFF
d_gene: TRBD1
v_gene: TRBV4-1
j_gene: TRBJ1-1
abundance: few

CDR3nt: TGCGCCAGCACCTTGGTACCTCCGGGAGAAAGCTCCTACGAGCAGTACTTC
CDR3aa: CASTLVPPGESSYEQYF
d_gene: .
v_gene: TRBV5-1
j_gene: TRBJ2-7
abundance: .

CDR3nt: TGTGCCAGCAGCCGACAGGCCGGGGGGGGCTACACCTTC
CDR3aa: CASSRQAGGGYTF
d_gene: .
v_gene: TRBV6-4
j_gene: TRBJ1-2
abundance: .

CDR3nt: TGTGCCAGCAGTTTGGAGGCTTGGGGACGGACTAATGAAAAACTGTTTTTT
CDR3aa: CASSLEAWGRTNEKLFF
d_gene: .
v_gene: TRBV28
j_gene: TRBJ1-4
abundance: .

CDR3nt: TGTGCCAGCGCTAGGGGGGGACCTTATCAGCCCCAGCATTTT
CDR3aa: CASARGGPYQPQHF
d_gene: .
v_gene: TRBV28
j_gene: TRBJ1-5
abundance: few

CDR3nt: TGTGCCAGCAGCCCCAGGGTGGGGGAAGCTTTCTTT
CDR3aa: CASSPRVGEAFF
d_gene: .
v_gene: TRBV9
j_gene: TRBJ1-1
abundance: .

CDR3nt: TGTGCCAGCACCGGAGCCTACACCGGGGAGCTGTTTTTT
CDR3aa: CASTGAYTGELFF
d_gene: .
v_gene: TRBV2
j_gene: TRBJ2-2
abundance: .

CDR3nt: TGTGCCTGGAGTCAGACTTCAACCTCCACAGATACGCAGTATTTT
CDR3aa: CAWSQTSTSTDTQYF
d_gene: .
v_gene: TRBV30
j_gene: TRBJ2-3
abundance: once

CDR3nt: TGTGCCAGCAGCGTATCGAGCGTTTATGGCTACACCTTC
CDR3aa: CASSVSSVYGYTF
d_gene: .
v_gene: TRBV9
j_gene: TRBJ1-2
abundance: .

CDR3nt: TGTGCCAGCAGCTTGAGGCCCTTGGGTAGCGGGCCCTACGAGCAGTACTTC
CDR3aa: CASSLRPLGSGPYEQYF
d_gene: TRBD2
v_gene: TRBV7-7
j_gene: TRBJ2-7
abundance: once

CDR3nt: TGCGCCAGCAGCTTGGGCCCCTCTAGCGGGATATACGAGCAGTACTTC
CDR3aa: CASSLGPSSGIYEQYF
d_gene: TRBD2
v_gene: TRBV5-1
j_gene: TRBJ2-7
abundance: .

CDR3nt: TGTGCCAGTAGTCCGGACAGGGGGCAGGTCTATGGCTACACCTTC
CDR3aa: CASSPDRGQVYGYTF
d_gene: TRBD1
v_gene: TRBV19
j_gene: TRBJ1-2
abundance: .

CDR3nt: TGTGCCAGCAGTGAAATGGGACAAGAGACCCAGTACTTC
CDR3aa: CASSEMGQETQYF
d_gene: .
v_gene: TRBV25-1
j_gene: TRBJ2-5
abundance: .

CDR3nt: TGTGCCAGCTCACCTAAGGACAGCCATAGCTCTGGAAACACCATATATTTT
CDR3aa: CASSPKDSHSSGNTIYF
d_gene: .
v_gene: TRBV18
j_gene: TRBJ1-3
abundance: .

CDR3nt: TGTGCCAGCAGCAAACTACAAACAACAGTAGACTATGGCTACACCTTC
CDR3aa: CASSKLQTTVDYGYTF
d_gene: .
v_gene: TRBV6-6
j_gene: TRBJ1-2
abundance: .

CDR3nt: TGTGCCAGCAGCATGATGGACAGGAGTTACAACACTGAAGCTTTCTTT
CDR3aa: CASSMMDRSYNTEAFF
d_gene: TRBD1
v_gene: TRBV5-5
j_gene: TRBJ1-1
abundance: .

CDR3nt: TGTGCCACCACGGGGGGACAGGGATTATCTGGTGAGCAGTTCTTC
CDR3aa: CATTGGQGLSGEQFF
d_gene: TRBD1
v_gene: TRBV19
j_gene: TRBJ2-1
abundance: .

CDR3nt: TGCGCCAGCAGCCGCCTAGCGTTAGGGGCCTCATATGAGCAGTTCTTC
CDR3aa: CASSRLALGASYEQFF
d_gene: .
v_gene: TRBV4-3
j_gene: TRBJ2-1
abundance: once

CDR3nt: TGTGCCAGCAGCTCGGGGGGAGTCGATGAGCAGTTCTTC
CDR3aa: CASSSGGVDEQFF
d_gene: TRBD2
v_gene: TRBV11-3
j_gene: TRBJ2-1
abundance: .

CDR3nt: TGTGCCAGCAGCCCGGCAGGGGCTGAGAACACCGGGGAGCTGTTTTTT
CDR3aa: CASSPAGAENTGELFF
d_gene: .
v_gene: TRBV7-3
j_gene: TRBJ2-2
abundance: .

CDR3nt: TGTGCCAGCAGCGGGCAGGGCACAGATACGCAGTATTTT
CDR3aa: CASSGQGTDTQYF
d_gene: .
v_gene: TRBV2
j_gene: TRBJ2-3
abundance: .

CDR3nt: TGTGCCAGCAGCTACGGGCGGGGGCAGGGGGCGCGGCCTACCTCTGGGGCCAACGTCCTGACTTTC
CDR3aa: CASSYGRGQGARPTSGANVLTF
d_gene: .
v_gene: TRBV7-6
j_gene: TRBJ2-6
abundance: .

CDR3nt: TGTGCCAGCAGTTACTCCGGACAGGGAGGAAACACCATATATTTT
CDR3aa: CASSYSGQGGNTIYF
d_gene: TRBD1
v_gene: TRBV6-6
j_gene: TRBJ1-3
abundance: .

CDR3nt: TGTGCCAGCAGCTCCCCAGAGAACACTGAAGCTTTCTTT
CDR3aa: CASSSPENTEAFF
d_gene: .
v_gene: TRBV5-4
j_gene: TRBJ1-1
abundance: .

CDR3nt: TGTGCCAGCAGCTTGGGACAGGTCCTGACCGGGGAGCTGTTTTTT
CDR3aa: CASSLGQVLTGELFF
d_gene: .
v_gene: TRBV5-6
j_gene: TRBJ2-2
abundance: .

CDR3nt: TGTGCCAGCAGTGACTATAGACAGCTTTATAGCAATCAGCCCCAGCATTTT
CDR3aa: CASSDYRQLYSNQPQHF
d_gene: .
v_gene: TRBV6-1
j_gene: TRBJ1-5
abundance: .

CDR3nt: TGTGCCAGCAGCTTAGTAAGAGGACCCAATCCCAATGGGTATGAAGCTTTCTTT
CDR3aa: CASSLVRGPNPNGYEAFF
d_gene: .
v_gene: TRBV7-8
j_gene: TRBJ1-1
abundance: .

CDR3nt: TGCGCCAGCAGCTTGGCCGGGGGGACACCCTACAATGAGCAGTTCTTC
CDR3aa: CASSLAGGTPYNEQFF
d_gene: .
v_gene: TRBV5-1
j_gene: TRBJ2-1
abundance: .

CDR3nt: TGTGCCACCAGCAGTAGCGGTTCCCGAACCTACAATGAGCAGTTCTTC
CDR3aa: CATSSSGSRTYNEQFF
d_gene: .
v_gene: TRBV15
j_gene: TRBJ2-1
abundance: .

CDR3nt: TGTGCCACCAGCAGAGCAGCCGAGCAGTACTTC
CDR3aa: CATSRAAEQYF
d_gene: .
v_gene: TRBV15
j_gene: TRBJ2-7
abundance: once

CDR3nt: TGTGCCAGCTCTCCCGCGACTAGTACACACGAGCAGTACTTC
CDR3aa: CASSPATSTHEQYF
d_gene: .
v_gene: TRBV18
j_gene: TRBJ2-7
abundance: .

CDR3nt: TGTGCCAGTAGCTGGGACACGGGTGTAGGTGAGCAGTTCTTC
CDR3aa: CASSWDTGVGEQFF
d_gene: .
v_gene: TRBV19
j_gene: TRBJ2-1
abundance: .

CDR3nt: TGTGCCAGCAGCCCGAGGACAGGACTAACTAATGAAAAACTGTTTTTT
CDR3aa: CASSPRTGLTNEKLFF
d_gene: TRBD1
v_gene: TRBV7-9
j_gene: TRBJ1-4
abundance: .

CDR3nt: TGTGCCAGCAGTGAGGGAGAACAGGGTGGCTACTTC
CDR3aa: CASSEGEQGGYF
d_gene: .
v_gene: TRBV2
j_gene: TRBJ2-7
abundance: .

CDR3nt: TGTGCCATCAGTGAGTACATAGCGGAGCAGTTCTTC
CDR3aa: CAISEYIAEQFF
d_gene: .
v_gene: TRBV10-3
j_gene: TRBJ2-1
abundance: .

CDR3nt: TGTGCCAGCAGTGAAGGACTAGCGGGATCCGGGGAGCTGTTTTTT
CDR3aa: CASSEGLAGSGELFF
d_gene: TRBD2
v_gene: TRBV6-1
j_gene: TRBJ2-2
abundance: .